The rows below give T cell receptor beta chains drawn from one sample of a study of blood T cell repertoires in COVID-19. Method: immunoSEQ multiplex PCR; TCRdb's copy keeps in-frame clones and lacks some. The table lists under 100,000 clones, roughly 80% of them singletons. Sequencing was done on a sample of peripheral blood. The receptors were sampled from a woman aged 40 to 50 with active or convalescent COVID-19. Each CDR3 is given with its conserved first and last residue. D genes are given only for firm matches. Not all rows give a size; the values are once, few, many and, for expanded clones, a class.

size: NA; J: TRBJ2-3; D: TRBD2; V: TRBV10-3; CDR3: CAISGLAGGSTDTQYF; DNA: TGTGCCATCAGCGGACTAGCGGGCGGAAGCACAGATACGCAGTATTTT
size: NA; J: TRBJ2-4; D: NA; V: TRBV10-3; CDR3: CAISESNPLENIQYF; DNA: TGTGCCATCAGTGAGTCGAACCCCCTAGAAAACATTCAGTACTTC
size: few; J: TRBJ2-2; D: NA; V: TRBV4-2; CDR3: CASSRGIGELFF; DNA: TGTGCCAGCAGCCGCGGTATCGGGGAGCTGTTTTTT
size: NA; J: TRBJ1-1; D: NA; V: TRBV20-1; CDR3: CLQGNTEAFF; DNA: TGCCTACAGGGGAACACTGAAGCTTTCTTT
size: NA; J: TRBJ2-7; D: NA; V: TRBV9; CDR3: CASSIGAGASYEQYF; DNA: TGTGCCAGCAGCATCGGGGCAGGGGCTTCCTACGAGCAGTACTTC
size: NA; J: TRBJ2-1; D: TRBD2; V: TRBV4-3; CDR3: CASSQDGTSGYNEQFF; DNA: TGCGCCAGCAGCCAAGACGGGACTAGCGGATACAATGAGCAGTTCTTC
size: NA; J: TRBJ2-5; D: NA; V: TRBV3-1/TRBV3-2; CDR3: CASSHISGVGGETQYF; DNA: TGTGCCAGCAGCCACATCTCGGGGGTTGGCGGGGAGACCCAGTACTTC
size: NA; J: TRBJ1-2; D: TRBD1; V: TRBV19; CDR3: CASSIPGQPYGYTF; DNA: TGTGCCAGTAGTATTCCGGGACAGCCTTATGGCTACACCTTC
size: once; J: TRBJ1-1; D: TRBD1; V: TRBV19; CDR3: CASSIGPGGTEAFF; DNA: TGTGCCAGTAGTATCGGGCCAGGGGGCACTGAAGCTTTCTTT
size: NA; J: TRBJ2-7; D: NA; V: TRBV19; CDR3: CASSIFEGYEQYF; DNA: TGTGCCAGTAGTATCTTCGAGGGCTACGAGCAGTACTTC
size: NA; J: TRBJ1-4; D: NA; V: TRBV4-1; CDR3: CASSQDPGRGVGHNEKLFF; DNA: TGCGCCAGCAGCCAAGATCCAGGGCGAGGAGTGGGGCACAATGAAAAACTGTTTTTT
size: NA; J: TRBJ2-2; D: NA; V: TRBV10-3; CDR3: CAITPTVNTGELFF; DNA: TGTGCCATCACCCCGACAGTAAACACCGGGGAGCTGTTTTTT
size: once; J: TRBJ1-2; D: TRBD1; V: TRBV14; CDR3: CASSQAPQGGGYTF; DNA: TGTGCCAGCAGCCAAGCACCTCAGGGGGGCGGCTACACCTTC
size: NA; J: TRBJ2-5; D: NA; V: TRBV7-9; CDR3: CASRGTGIETQYF; DNA: TGTGCCAGCAGGGGAACAGGGATAGAGACCCAGTACTTC
size: NA; J: TRBJ1-1; D: NA; V: TRBV25-1; CDR3: CASSGEAVNTEAFF; DNA: TGTGCCAGCAGTGGGGAGGCAGTTAACACTGAAGCTTTCTTT
size: NA; J: TRBJ2-1; D: NA; V: TRBV29-1; CDR3: CSVEPRDFNEQFF; DNA: TGCAGCGTTGAACCCCGGGATTTCAATGAGCAGTTCTTC
size: NA; J: TRBJ2-2; D: NA; V: TRBV2; CDR3: CASRKGQTGELFF; DNA: TGTGCCAGCAGGAAAGGACAGACCGGGGAGCTGTTTTTT
size: NA; J: TRBJ1-1; D: TRBD1; V: TRBV2; CDR3: CASSGQGAGTEAFF; DNA: TGTGCCAGCAGTGGACAGGGGGCGGGGACTGAAGCTTTCTTT
size: NA; J: TRBJ2-5; D: TRBD1; V: TRBV27; CDR3: CASSLRPTGGRKTQYF; DNA: TGTGCCAGCAGTTTACGCCCGACAGGGGGCAGAAAGACCCAGTACTTC
size: NA; J: TRBJ2-2; D: NA; V: TRBV9; CDR3: CASSVEWQYPGELFF; DNA: TGTGCCAGCAGCGTAGAATGGCAATATCCCGGGGAGCTGTTTTTT
size: NA; J: TRBJ2-5; D: TRBD1; V: TRBV5-8; CDR3: CASSLRTGGQETQYF; DNA: TGTGCCAGCAGCTTGAGGACAGGGGGCCAAGAGACCCAGTACTTC
size: NA; J: TRBJ1-2; D: NA; V: TRBV4-2; CDR3: CASSQERGQVGYTF; DNA: TGTGCCAGCAGCCAAGAAAGGGGCCAAGTGGGCTACACCTTC
size: NA; J: TRBJ2-3; D: TRBD1; V: TRBV6-5; CDR3: CASSYSDRGGDTQYF; DNA: TGTGCCAGCAGTTACTCCGACAGGGGGGGAGATACGCAGTATTTT
size: NA; J: TRBJ2-7; D: TRBD2; V: TRBV11-2; CDR3: CASSLKTSGAISYEQYF; DNA: TGTGCCAGCAGCTTAAAGACTAGCGGGGCAATCTCCTACGAGCAGTACTTC
size: NA; J: TRBJ2-5; D: NA; V: TRBV7-3; CDR3: CASSLGALETQYF; DNA: TGTGCCAGCAGCTTGGGGGCGTTAGAGACCCAGTACTTC
size: NA; J: TRBJ2-7; D: TRBD1; V: TRBV19; CDR3: CASSPGGSYEQYF; DNA: TGTGCCAGTAGCCCAGGGGGAAGCTACGAGCAGTACTTC
size: NA; J: TRBJ2-1; D: NA; V: TRBV4-3; CDR3: CASSQVTVQGYNEQFF; DNA: TGCGCCAGCAGCCAAGTAACCGTCCAGGGGTACAATGAGCAGTTCTTC
size: NA; J: TRBJ2-3; D: TRBD2; V: TRBV6-6; CDR3: CASSPRKIAGGGIKGTDTQYF; DNA: TGTGCCAGCAGCCCCCGAAAAATCGCGGGGGGGGGCATTAAGGGCACAGATACGCAGTATTTT
size: NA; J: TRBJ2-3; D: TRBD1; V: TRBV11-1; CDR3: CASSATGARDTQYF; DNA: TGTGCCAGCAGCGCCACAGGGGCAAGGGATACGCAGTATTTT
size: NA; J: TRBJ2-2; D: NA; V: TRBV6-4; CDR3: CASSDNWRTGELFF; DNA: TGTGCCAGCAGTGACAATTGGAGAACCGGGGAGCTGTTTTTT
size: NA; J: TRBJ1-2; D: NA; V: TRBV6-1; CDR3: CASSESGVDGYTF; DNA: TGTGCCAGCAGTGAATCAGGGGTTGATGGCTACACCTTC
size: NA; J: TRBJ1-5; D: NA; V: TRBV5-5; CDR3: CASSEQGGGNQPQHF; DNA: TGTGCCAGCAGCGAACAGGGTGGGGGCAATCAGCCCCAGCATTTT
size: NA; J: TRBJ1-5; D: NA; V: TRBV16; CDR3: CASSRQEPLGQPQHF; DNA: TGTGCCAGCAGTCGACAGGAGCCCCTAGGTCAGCCCCAGCATTTT
size: NA; J: TRBJ2-2; D: NA; V: TRBV2; CDR3: CASTGQYTGELFF; DNA: TGTGCCAGCACAGGACAGTACACCGGGGAGCTGTTTTTT
size: NA; J: TRBJ1-5; D: NA; V: TRBV4-3; CDR3: CASSQDWGVNQPQHF; DNA: TGCGCCAGCAGCCAAGATTGGGGGGTCAATCAGCCCCAGCATTTT
size: few; J: TRBJ2-1; D: TRBD2; V: TRBV7-9; CDR3: CASSSRTSARGNEQFF; DNA: TGTGCCAGCAGCTCAAGAACTAGCGCTCGAGGGAATGAGCAGTTCTTC
size: NA; J: TRBJ2-2; D: TRBD2; V: TRBV18; CDR3: CASSPSRGGSGELFF; DNA: TGTGCCAGCTCACCATCTCGCGGGGGTTCCGGGGAGCTGTTTTTT
size: once; J: TRBJ1-1; D: TRBD1; V: TRBV7-9; CDR3: CASSPRQGGGTEAFF; DNA: TGTGCCAGCAGCCCAAGACAGGGTGGCGGCACTGAAGCTTTCTTT
size: NA; J: TRBJ1-6; D: TRBD1; V: TRBV10-3; CDR3: CAISESPWDRSSPLHF; DNA: TGTGCCATCAGTGAGTCCCCCTGGGACAGAAGTTCACCCCTCCACTTT
size: NA; J: TRBJ2-7; D: NA; V: TRBV7-2; CDR3: CASSLNWGGPYEQYF; DNA: TGTGCCAGCAGCTTAAATTGGGGGGGCCCCTACGAGCAGTACTTC
size: NA; J: TRBJ1-4; D: NA; V: TRBV28; CDR3: CASSSPGEPRNEKLFF; DNA: TGTGCCAGCAGTTCACCAGGGGAGCCACGAAATGAAAAACTGTTTTTT
size: NA; J: TRBJ2-5; D: NA; V: TRBV13; CDR3: CASSLMRTTLETQYF; DNA: TGTGCCAGCAGCTTAATGAGGACAACACTCGAGACCCAGTACTTC
size: NA; J: TRBJ2-3; D: NA; V: TRBV5-1; CDR3: CASSLAVGADTQYF; DNA: TGCGCCAGCAGCTTGGCCGTAGGAGCAGATACGCAGTATTTT
size: NA; J: TRBJ2-2; D: NA; V: TRBV3-1/TRBV3-2; CDR3: CASSQDFRTYGGELFF; DNA: TGTGCCAGCAGCCAAGATTTCCGCACCTACGGCGGGGAGCTGTTTTTT
size: NA; J: TRBJ2-7; D: NA; V: TRBV6-5; CDR3: CASCRAGDSYEQYF; DNA: TGTGCCAGCTGTCGAGCAGGGGATTCCTACGAGCAGTACTTC
size: once; J: TRBJ1-4; D: NA; V: TRBV12-3/TRBV12-4; CDR3: CASSLRGWEKLFF; DNA: TGTGCCAGCAGTTTAAGGGGGTGGGAAAAACTGTTTTTT
size: NA; J: TRBJ2-1; D: NA; V: TRBV27; CDR3: CASKGVQDEQFF; DNA: TGTGCCAGCAAAGGGGTCCAAGATGAGCAGTTCTTC
size: NA; J: TRBJ1-4; D: NA; V: TRBV27; CDR3: CASTSRSGTNEKLFF; DNA: TGTGCCAGCACCAGTCGATCGGGGACTAATGAAAAACTGTTTTTT
size: few; J: TRBJ2-2; D: TRBD2; V: TRBV2; CDR3: CASGPGLAGTGELFF; DNA: TGTGCCAGCGGCCCAGGACTAGCGGGGACCGGGGAGCTGTTTTTT
size: few; J: TRBJ1-5; D: NA; V: TRBV15; CDR3: CATSRGHDQPQHF; DNA: TGTGCCACCAGCAGAGGTCATGATCAGCCCCAGCATTTT
size: NA; J: TRBJ2-5; D: NA; V: TRBV4-1; CDR3: CASSQLTAMAQYF; DNA: TGCGCCAGCAGCCAACTAACTGCAATGGCCCAGTACTTC
size: NA; J: TRBJ2-3; D: TRBD1; V: TRBV5-1; CDR3: CAGRQGSTTDTQYF; DNA: TGCGCCGGTAGACAGGGGTCCACCACAGATACGCAGTATTTT
size: NA; J: TRBJ1-6; D: NA; V: TRBV5-1; CDR3: CASSLGGFNSPLHF; DNA: TGCGCCAGCAGCTTGGGAGGATTCAATTCACCCCTCCACTTT
size: NA; J: TRBJ2-7; D: NA; V: TRBV9; CDR3: CASSAGYSYEQYF; DNA: TGTGCCAGCAGCGCAGGGTATTCCTACGAGCAGTACTTC